This TCR beta chain stems from a study of shared clonotypes between healthy human individuals (dated by TCRdb to 2020 to 2022). Study-wide context: The cohort comprised two women and a few men aged 18 to 49 years. Blood TCR repertoires of a handful of healthy adults were deeply sequenced to estimate repertoire size and the extent of clonotype sharing between individuals. Each donor's leukapheresis produced roughly between roughly 0.94 and 9.5 billion PBMCs. For each donor, CD4 naive and CD4 memory were each given three plates, CD8 naive was given two plates, and CD8 memory was given one plate. Libraries were prepared and TCR repertoires were sequenced by different laboratories using diverse techniques, in order to increase sequencing depth and limit assay-specific biases.

With respect to this clone: Its antigen remains undetermined. Qualities for individual bases were not recorded, and no much larger clone is one base off.

CD8 naive samples were CD45RO-negative cells positively selected for CCR7, giving a CD45RA+CCR7+ population that excluded TemRA cells. The donors were healthy, HIV-negative adults with no recently reported acute infections or vaccinations. All donors were Caucasian adults living in Nashville, Tennessee, USA. Blood was collected by leukapheresis, and PBMCs were isolated by Ficoll-Histopaque density gradient centrifugation and then cryopreserved in liquid nitrogen vapor phase. Purity and quantity of every magnetically sorted T cell population were checked by analytical flow cytometry. From each sorted fraction, genomic DNA was isolated and quantified by UV absorbance on a Nanodrop 2000c. Using the deep immunoSEQ assay, TCR CDR3 regions were amplified from genomic DNA by multiplex PCR. Genomic DNA extracted from each cell subset was distributed evenly over all wells of several immunoSEQ 96-well plates, and each plate served as one replicate. Each replicate PCR for sorted subsets received about 0.2 ug genomic DNA, equal to roughly 29,000 T cell genomes. The purified libraries were quantified using a Qubit 3.0 fluorometer, sized with a Bioanalyzer 2100, and then quantified again using the KAPA Library Quantification kit. Every immunoSEQ 96-well plate was sequenced on a dedicated single-read 150-cycle Illumina NextSeq 550 flow cell. In the source study's methods: Because the immunoSEQ output held only junctional sequences and lacked quality scores, the filtering could not match the filtering applied to full-length reads. Sequences were annotated with PyIR, a Python wrapper for IgBLAST v1.9, and V/J genes and CDR3 were assigned using IMGT germline references. Any read was removed if the V/J assignment was weak (E-value above 1e-6), the CDR3 was missing, or the read contained stop codons, out-of-frame junctions, or ambiguous translated residues. A V3J clonotype was defined by an identical inferred V gene, J gene, and CDR3 amino acid sequence. Percentage overlap between repertoires was computed as shared unique clonotypes divided by the size of the smaller repertoire. Three approaches were used to assess repertoire richness: RTK rarefaction, the Chao1 estimator, and Recon v2.1 estimates of unobserved clonotypes. Generation probabilities for all TCRbeta clonotypes obtained by the gDNA method from a handful of donors were computed using OLGA. TCRdb stores this immuneACCESS table with in-frame sequences only. Part of the clones is absent; in the studies checked, under half of the shortfall reflects unresolved V genes, and no reason is known for the rest. The DNA was the basis for D and trimming; V, J and clone size are from that table. Present in this sample are about 2.1 million clones, roughly 93% of which were seen just once. About 1.7% of the sample belongs to the ten largest clones.

Beyond this particular receptor, the publication reports: The genetic and exposure-history diversity represented was limited by the small number of donors. About 5% of naive CD4, 3.5% of naive CD8, 2.3% of memory CD4, and around 0.42% of memory CD8 clonotypes were shared across several donors. Sampling was limited to blood, and TCR repertoires in tissue likely differ from TCR repertoires in blood. Incomplete sequencing was indicated by rarefaction of sorted-subset datasets, despite the large sequencing depth. Based on pairwise subsampling, the degree of clonotype sharing among donors was expected to be affected by sequencing depth. Naive subsets generally had larger estimated clonotype richness than memory subsets. Compared with non-shared clonotypes, clonotypes shared by all four sorted-subset donors had higher generation probabilities.

V gives up 6 bases and J gives up 5 bases, and the segment between their germline ends measures 16 bases. Including the terminal cysteine and phenylalanine, the CDR3 comprises 14 residues. Just CDR3 DNA is preserved here, 42 bases in frame from base 1. CDR1 and CDR2 are read off the germline V gene (reference sequence) as LNHDA and SQIVND. This sequence originates from a young man in good health. Some clones in this sample may be carry-over from other donors' samples. The chain couples TRBV19 to TRBJ2-5, with a weak D call of TRBD2 (5 bases match). The source material was naive CD8+ T cells from PBMCs. Explained via the paper, the cell subset or site label denotes: CD45RA+CCR7+. At the DNA level, the sequence is TGTGCCAGTAGCGGCGGGCAGAGATGGGAGACCCAGTACTTC. Translated, this is CASSGGQRWETQYF.